These 22 T cell receptor beta chains share one sample of origin, sequenced in a study of CD8+CD57+ T cells in acquired aplastic anemia. Genomic DNA served as template for TCR beta VDJ and CDR3 profiling. From the reads, TCRdb called clonotypes with MiXCR, one entry per CDR3 protein. The table has hundreds of thousands of distinct CDR3 sequences, approximately 70% seen once. Sample: sorted CD4+, CD8+, or CD8+CD57+ T cells (not recorded which) from PBMCs. The receptors shown here come from a human donor in good health, serving as a control.

The chain has TRBV29-1 and TRBJ1-1; D is ambiguous. Germline V gene data show CDR1 as SQVTM and CDR2 as ANQGSEA. This CDR3 spans 13 amino acids. Trimming took 5 bases from V and 1 from J, leaving 11 bases between them. The CDR3 DNA reads TGCAGCGTTAATACCGGGGAGAACACTGAAGCTTTCTTT. Translation gives CSVNTGENTEAFF.

The gene calls are TRBV25-1 and TRBJ2-5, with TRBD1 matching 10 bases. J lost 2 bases, V lost 5 bases, and 8 bases had no gene match. From germline, CDR1 is MGHDK and CDR2 SYGVNS. The CDR3 is 16 amino acids. The CDR3 DNA follows: TGTGCCAGCAGTAGGAGGACAGGGGGTGGGCAAGAGACCCAGTACTTC. Translating it yields CASSRRTGGGQETQYF.

This clonotype was counted at least ten times. The J gene is TRBJ2-7, the V gene TRBV25-1; D gene unclear. This CDR3 has 12 residues. Germline values: CDR1 MGHDK, CDR2 SYGVNS. The CDR3 region has the DNA TGTGCTACACAGCACCACTCCTACGAGCAGTACTTC. Protein product: CATQHHSYEQYF.

The V and J genes are TRBV7-2 and TRBJ1-6; D perhaps matches TRBD1 (5 bases). V was shortened by 3 bases and J by 11 bases, with 14 bases between the two germline ends. This CDR3 is 14 amino acids long. Germline CDR1 reads SGHTA; CDR2 reads FQGNSA. CDR3: CASSFRGSYTPLHF. CDR3 coding DNA: TGTGCCAGCAGCTTTCGGGGGAGTTATACACCCCTCCACTTT.

Points on this clonotype: A junction boundary mismatches the germline segment, possibly from a read error. The J gene is TRBJ1-6, the V gene TRBV7-2, with D unresolved. The CDR3 contains 14 residues. CDR1 and CDR2 from the germline V gene are SGHTA and FQGNSA. The CDR3 protein is CASSTGRSGSPLIF. CDR3 DNA sequence: TGTGCCAGCAGCACTGGGCGCTCGGGGTCACCCCTCATCTTT. The whole variable domain, filled in from reference TRBV7-2 and TRBJ1-6, reads GAGVSQSPSNKVTEKGKDVELRCDPISGHTALYWYRQSLGQGLEFLIYFQGNSAPDKSGLPSDRFSAERTGGSVSTLTIQRTQQEDSAVYLCASSTGRSGSPLIFGNGTRLTVT.

Notes on this clonotype: This CDR3 is missing its conserved last phenylalanine or tryptophan, likely due to a read error. The DNA is omitted, as the CDR3 cannot be located on it reliably, and the CDR3 follows TCRdb's listing. The V gene is TRBV12-3 or TRBV12-4, the J gene TRBJ2-5; no check of the table's D call, TRBD2, against the DNA was made. The CDR3 is 13 residues long, ends included. The CDR3 region is CASSEASLAGGQE.

The rearrangement links TRBV10-3 to TRBJ2-7; possible D gene TRBD1, 5 bases. The CDR3 is made up of 16 amino acids. V gave up 0 bases and J gave up 5 bases, with 17 bases separating them. Germline CDR1 reads ENHRY; CDR2 reads SYGVKD. The CDR3 DNA follows: TGTGCCATCAGTGAGTCAGGGGCAGGCCGTCCTCACGAGCAGTACTTC. Its protein is CAISESGAGRPHEQYF.

A word on this clonotype: Relative to the germline gene, one junction end is altered; a read error may explain this. The chain employs TRBV15 and TRBJ2-5, with 8 bases fitting TRBD2. CDR1 is LNHNV and CDR2 is YYDKDF in the germline V gene (reference sequence). This CDR3 is 14 amino acids long. The CDR3 nucleotides are TGTGCCAGCAGCGAACTCGCGGGGGGAGACACCCAGTACTTC. It codes for CASSELAGGDTQYF.

The V and J genes are TRBV9 and TRBJ2-7, with 7 bases lining up with TRBD1. The length of the CDR3 is 14 residues. The V segment lost 4 bases and the J segment 13 bases; nucleotides outside the gene matches: 17. Germline values: CDR1 SGDLS, CDR2 YYNGEE. The CDR3 is CASSTRQGTGYTYF. The CDR3 nucleotides are TGTGCCAGCAGCACCCGACAGGGCACGGGCTACACCTACTTC.

There are a few counts of this clonotype. The chain links TRBV20-1 to TRBJ2-7, with D unresolved. Germline CDR1 and CDR2: DFQATT and SNEGSKA (reference sequence). The CDR3 runs 9 residues. Trimming left V 7 bases short and J 1 base short, with 2 bases between. The CDR3: CSESYEQYF. The CDR3 nucleotides are TGCAGTGAATCCTACGAGCAGTACTTC.

This clonotype was recorded at least ten times. V is TRBV7-2 and J is TRBJ1-5; no clear D gene. V lost 1 base, J lost 2 bases, and 12 bases lay in between. Germline assignment: CDR1 SGHTA and CDR2 FQGNSA. CDR3 length: 16 amino acids. CDR3 nucleotide sequence: TGTGCCAGCAGCTTAGGTTTTTATGGGGGCAATCAGCCCCAGCATTTT. Protein product: CASSLGFYGGNQPQHF.

This clonotype has a handful of counts. The chain combines TRBV24-1 with TRBJ1-2; perhaps TRBD1 as D (6 bases). V lost 12 bases to trimming and J lost 2 bases, with 15 bases between them. The germline CDR1 and CDR2 sequences are KGHDR and SFDVKD. The CDR3 covers 13 residues. The CDR3 region has the DNA TGTGCCCCTAGACGGAGGGGGAACTATGGCTACACCTTC. Encoded protein: CAPRRRGNYGYTF.

This clonotype occurred many times. The chain couples TRBV29-1 to TRBJ1-1; D possibly corresponds to TRBD1 (6 bases). Trimming pared 4 bases from V and 10 bases from J, leaving 25 bases between. The germline V gene has CDR1 SQVTM and CDR2 ANQGSEA. The CDR3 sequence is 15 residues long. CDR3 nucleotides: TGCAGCGTTGCGTTACAGGGACAAGGGAAGATCGGAGCTTTCTTT. Amino acids: CSVALQGQGKIGAFF.

This chain links TRBV12-3 or TRBV12-4 with TRBJ1-2; D perhaps matches TRBD1 (6 bases). Trimming stripped 8 bases from V and 3 bases from J, with 13 bases between. The CDR3 loop spans 13 amino acids. The CDR3 loop is CASGRAGDYGYTF. The DNA for the CDR3 is TGTGCCAGCGGTCGGGCAGGGGACTATGGCTACACCTTC.

This chain joins TRBV12-3 or TRBV12-4 and TRBJ2-5, with D unresolved. CDR3 size: 15 residues. V was cut by 6 bases and J by 2 bases, with 16 bases left in between. The CDR3 loop is CASRGPTLTQETQYF. Written as DNA, the CDR3 is TGTGCCAGCAGGGGTCCCACCTTGACGCAAGAGACCCAGTACTTC.

The rearrangement uses TRBV20-1 and TRBJ1-3; maybe TRBD1 (5 bases). Per the germline V gene, CDR1 is DFQATT and CDR2 is SNEGSKA (reference sequence). There are 13 residues in the CDR3. Trimming took off 4 bases at V and 2 bases at J, with 9 bases between the two ends. This CDR3 reads CSAIDRAGNTIYF. As DNA, the CDR3 is TGCAGTGCTATTGACAGAGCTGGAAACACCATATATTTT.

This clonotype was counted at least ten times. This chain links TRBV19 with TRBJ1-5; D perhaps matches TRBD1 (5 bases). The CDR3 consists of 15 residues. Germline CDR1 reads LNHDA; CDR2 reads SQIVND (reference sequence). The V gene lost 1 base and the J gene lost 4 bases, with 11 bases spanning the gap. In DNA form, the CDR3 reads TGTGCCAGTAGTATAGTGGGACGAAATAATCAGCCCCAGCATTTT. This translates into CASSIVGRNNQPQHF.

This clonotype was counted a single time. Sequence at one end of the junction differs from germline and may be a read error. This chain connects TRBV7-9 to TRBJ1-3; TRBD1 is a possible D gene (6 bases). This CDR3 has 13 residues. CDR1 and CDR2 from the germline V gene are SEHNR and FQNEAQ (reference sequence). CDR3: CASSTGTGNTIAF. CDR3 bases: TGTGCCAGCAGCACAGGGACGGGGAACACCATAGCTTTC.

At least ten counts were recorded for this clonotype. The chain links TRBV9 to TRBJ1-6, with D possibly being TRBD1 (6 bases). Per the germline V gene, CDR1 is SGDLS and CDR2 is YYNGEE. V was clipped by 4 bases and J by 3 bases, with 20 bases between them. This CDR3 spans 18 amino acids. The DNA for the CDR3 is TGTGCCAGCAGCTCCGAAAGGGGGGACCCCTTCTATAATTCACCCCTCCACTTT. Its protein is CASSSERGDPFYNSPLHF.

V usage is TRBV19 and J usage is TRBJ1-1; possible D gene TRBD1, 6 bases. The germline V gene encodes CDR1 LNHDA and CDR2 SQIVND (reference sequence). This CDR3 is 14 amino acids long. V shed 6 bases and J shed 13 bases, with 24 bases lying between them. CDR3 sequence reads: CASRKQRGHNEHFF. CDR3 DNA: TGTGCCAGTAGGAAACAGCGGGGGCACAATGAACATTTCTTT.

The chain combines TRBV20-1 with TRBJ2-7; no firm D call. Trimming removed 0 bases at V and 2 bases at J, with 8 bases between. Germline values: CDR1 DFQATT, CDR2 SNEGSKA (reference sequence). This CDR3 comprises 13 residues. This chain's CDR3 is CSARDYGTYEQYF. DNA for the CDR3: TGCAGTGCTAGAGATTACGGCACCTACGAGCAGTACTTC.

This clonotype has only a few counts. The chain's CDR3 is CASSLTGRSNEQYF. The CDR3 DNA sequence: TGTGCCAGCAGTTTAACAGGGAGGTCCAACGAGCAGTACTTC. V gene TRBV25-1 combines with J gene TRBJ2-7, with D perhaps being TRBD1 or TRBD2 (6 bases each). CDR1 and CDR2 (germline): MGHDK, SYGVNS. Trimming took off 5 bases at V and 5 bases at J, with 16 bases between the two ends. This CDR3 spans 14 amino acids.